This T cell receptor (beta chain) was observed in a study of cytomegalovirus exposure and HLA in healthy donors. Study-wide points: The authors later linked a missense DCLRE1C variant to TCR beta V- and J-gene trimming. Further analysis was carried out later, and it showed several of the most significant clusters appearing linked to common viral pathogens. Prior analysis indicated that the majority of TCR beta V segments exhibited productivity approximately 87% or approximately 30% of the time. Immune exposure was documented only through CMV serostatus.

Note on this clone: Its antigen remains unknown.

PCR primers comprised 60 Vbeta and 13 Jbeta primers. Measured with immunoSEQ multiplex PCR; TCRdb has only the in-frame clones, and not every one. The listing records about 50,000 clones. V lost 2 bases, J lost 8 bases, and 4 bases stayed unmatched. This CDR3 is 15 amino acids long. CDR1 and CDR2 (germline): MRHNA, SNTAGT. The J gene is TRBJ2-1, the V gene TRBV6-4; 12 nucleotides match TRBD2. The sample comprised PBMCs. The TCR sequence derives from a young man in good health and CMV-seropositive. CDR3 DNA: TGTGCCAGCAGTGACAGGCTAGCGGGAGGGGATGAGCAGTTCTTC. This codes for CASSDRLAGGDEQFF.